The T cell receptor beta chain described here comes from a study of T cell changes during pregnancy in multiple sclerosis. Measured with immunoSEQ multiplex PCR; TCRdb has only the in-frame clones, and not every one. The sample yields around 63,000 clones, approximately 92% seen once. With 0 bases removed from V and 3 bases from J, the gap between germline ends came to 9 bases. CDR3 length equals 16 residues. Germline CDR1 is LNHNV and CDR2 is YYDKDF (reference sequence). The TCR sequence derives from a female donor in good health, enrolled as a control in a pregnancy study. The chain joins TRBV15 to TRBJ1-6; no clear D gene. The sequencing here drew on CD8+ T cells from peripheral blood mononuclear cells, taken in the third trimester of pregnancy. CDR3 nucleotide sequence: TGTGCCACCAGCAGAGAGGCGACGGGCTATAATTCACCCCTCCACTTT. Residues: CATSREATGYNSPLHF. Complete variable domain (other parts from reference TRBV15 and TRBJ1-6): DAMVIQNPRYQVTQFGKPVTLSCSQTLNHNVMYWYQQKSSQAPKLLFHYYDKDFNNEADTPDNFQSRRPNTSFCFLDIRSPGLGDTAMYLCATSREATGYNSPLHFGNGTRLTVT.